This entry lists 9 T cell receptor beta chains sequenced from one sample in a study of T cell repertoires in ileal Crohn's disease. Time point here: inflamed ileum from the surgical specimen. TCRdb keeps only in-frame clones here, not all; method: immunoSEQ multiplex PCR. Seen here are roughly 4,200 clones, 76% observed once, and the top ten hold about 6.6%. The sequenced material came from ileal tissue. All receptors derive from an adult with Crohn's disease.

This chain uses TRBV6-1 with TRBJ2-5, with D perhaps TRBD2 (5 bases). CDR1 and CDR2 (germline): MNHNS, SASEGT. The CDR3 is made up of 15 amino acids. Trimming removed 6 bases from V and 5 bases from J, with 19 bases in between. In DNA form, the CDR3 reads TGTGCCAGCAGAACCTGGAGGTGGTTCCCGGAGACCCAGTACTTC. Protein sequence: CASRTWRWFPETQYF.

The chain carries TRBV7-8 and TRBJ2-7; 8 bases fit TRBD1. This CDR3 is 15 amino acids long. With V trimmed by 5 bases and J by 5 bases, 11 bases remained unmatched. CDR1 SGHVS and CDR2 FQNEAQ come from the germline V gene. CDR3 DNA: TGTGCCAGCAGCCCTCCCGGGACAGGTTATGACGAGCAGTACTTC. As protein: CASSPPGTGYDEQYF.

The chain joins TRBV27 to TRBJ1-6; a possible D gene is TRBD1 (6 bases). CDR1 is MNHEY and CDR2 is SMNVEV in the germline V gene (reference sequence). The V gene lost 2 bases and the J gene lost 7 bases, with 9 bases spanning the gap. CDR3 length: 14 amino acids. CDR3 nucleotides: TGTGCCAGCAGTTTAGAGGGGGACAATTCACCCCTCCACTTT. It yields the protein CASSLEGDNSPLHF.

There are a few counts of this clone. The V gene is TRBV27, the J gene TRBJ2-7; no reliable D call. This CDR3 is 14 amino acids long. Trimming took off 5 bases at V and 1 base at J, with 12 bases between the two ends. Germline V gene sequence: CDR1 MNHEY, CDR2 SMNVEV (reference sequence). In nucleotides, the CDR3 is TGTGCCAGCAGTCCCCAACCGGGTTCCTACGAGCAGTACTTC. This sequence encodes CASSPQPGSYEQYF.

This clone appeared a few times. The chain carries TRBV25-1 and TRBJ2-1; possibly TRBD2 for D (5 bases). CDR1 and CDR2 (germline): MGHDK, SYGVNS. The CDR3 contains 13 residues. The ends were cut back, 3 bases at V and 5 bases at J, with 8 bases in the middle. CDR3 nucleotide sequence: TGTGCCAGCAGTGATAGGAGGAACAATGAGCAGTTCTTC. Translation gives CASSDRRNNEQFF.

This chain links TRBV14 with TRBJ2-7, with 7 bases that match TRBD2. Germline V gene data show CDR1 as SGHDN and CDR2 as FVKESK. Trimming removed 3 bases from V and 2 bases from J; junction bases left unmatched: 7. The CDR3 covers 15 residues. CDR3 sequence: CASSHPAGSPYEQYF. In nucleotides, the CDR3 is TGTGCCAGCAGCCACCCAGCGGGATCCCCCTACGAGCAGTACTTC.

The chain is built from TRBV10-3 and TRBJ2-1, with 10 bases lining up with TRBD2. J gave up 7 bases and V 4 bases, and 10 bases lay outside the gene matches. Germline V gene data show CDR1 as ENHRY and CDR2 as SYGVKD. The CDR3 spans 16 residues. CDR3 DNA: TGTGCCATCAGTGGGTCTAGCGGGAGTAGGTGGAATGAGCAGTTCTTC. Residues: CAISGSSGSRWNEQFF.

The V call is TRBV11-1, the J call TRBJ1-2; weak D call: TRBD1 (6 bases). The germline V gene has CDR1 SGHAT and CDR2 FQDESV (reference sequence). V was trimmed by 3 bases and J by 0 bases, leaving 17 bases between them. CDR3 length equals 17 residues. This chain's CDR3 is CASSFDLGQSANYGYTF. In DNA form, the CDR3 reads TGTGCCAGCAGCTTCGACCTGGGACAATCGGCTAACTATGGCTACACCTTC.

This rearrangement joins TRBV7-7 to TRBJ1-4, with D unclear. Germline CDR1 SSHAT, CDR2 FNYEAQ (reference sequence). V lost 3 bases to trimming and J lost 5 bases, with 16 bases between them. The length of the CDR3 is 16 residues. The CDR3 nucleotides read TGTGCCAGCAGCTTCAAGTCCCGGAGATCAAATGAAAAACTGTTTTTT. Protein sequence: CASSFKSRRSNEKLFF.